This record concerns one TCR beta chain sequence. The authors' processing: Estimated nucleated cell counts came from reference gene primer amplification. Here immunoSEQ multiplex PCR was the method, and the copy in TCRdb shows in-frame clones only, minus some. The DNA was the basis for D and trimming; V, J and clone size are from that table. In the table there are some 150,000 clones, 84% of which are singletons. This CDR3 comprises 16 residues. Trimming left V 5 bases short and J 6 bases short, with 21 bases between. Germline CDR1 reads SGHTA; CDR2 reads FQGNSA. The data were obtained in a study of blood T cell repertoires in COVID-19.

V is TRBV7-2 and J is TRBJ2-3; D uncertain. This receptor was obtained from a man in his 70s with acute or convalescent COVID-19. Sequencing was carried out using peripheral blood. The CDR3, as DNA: TGTGCCAGCAGCGATCAACTTAGATCCCTCATTGATACGCAGTATTTT. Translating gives CASSDQLRSLIDTQYF.